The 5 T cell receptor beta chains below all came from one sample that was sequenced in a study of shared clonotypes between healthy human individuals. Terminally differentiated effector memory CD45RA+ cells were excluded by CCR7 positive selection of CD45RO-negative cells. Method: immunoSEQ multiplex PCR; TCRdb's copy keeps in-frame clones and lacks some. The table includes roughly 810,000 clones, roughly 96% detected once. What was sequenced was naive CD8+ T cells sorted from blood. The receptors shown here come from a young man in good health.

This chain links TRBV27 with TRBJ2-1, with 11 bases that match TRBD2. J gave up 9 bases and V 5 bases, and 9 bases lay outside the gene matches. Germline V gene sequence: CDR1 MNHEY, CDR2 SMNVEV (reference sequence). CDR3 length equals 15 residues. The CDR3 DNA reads TGTGCCAGCAGTCCCCGTATAGCGGGAGGGTTTGAGCAGTTCTTC. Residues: CASSPRIAGGFEQFF.

CDR3 sequence: CASSPPGLKNTEAFF. Here the CDR3 DNA reads TGTGCCAGCAGCCCCCCGGGACTCAAGAACACTGAAGCTTTCTTT. This chain links TRBV14 with TRBJ1-1; D is possibly TRBD1 (5 bases). The CDR3 loop spans 15 amino acids. The V gene's germline CDR1 is SGHDN and CDR2 FVKESK. V lost 4 bases and J 1 base, leaving 13 bases between the germline ends.

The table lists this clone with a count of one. The CDR3 sequence: CASSHGPQETTYEQYF. CDR3 in DNA: TGTGCCAGCAGCCACGGGCCTCAGGAGACAACCTACGAGCAGTACTTC. The chain has TRBV7-9 and TRBJ2-7; D is unresolved. Germline V gene sequence: CDR1 SEHNR, CDR2 FQNEAQ (reference sequence). The length of the CDR3 is 16 residues. V gave up 5 bases and J gave up 2 bases, with 19 bases separating them.

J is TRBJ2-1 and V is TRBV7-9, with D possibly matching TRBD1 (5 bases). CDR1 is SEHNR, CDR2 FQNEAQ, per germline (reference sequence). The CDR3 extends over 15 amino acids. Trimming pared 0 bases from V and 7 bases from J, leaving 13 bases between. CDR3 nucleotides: TGTGCCAGCAGCTTAGCGGATGCAGGGAAGAATGAGCAGTTCTTC. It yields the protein CASSLADAGKNEQFF.

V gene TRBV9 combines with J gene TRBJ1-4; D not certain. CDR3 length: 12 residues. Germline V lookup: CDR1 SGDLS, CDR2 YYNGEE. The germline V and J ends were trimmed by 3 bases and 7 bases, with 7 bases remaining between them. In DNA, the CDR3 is TGTGCCAGCAGCGGAGGGAGTGAAAAACTGTTTTTT. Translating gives CASSGGSEKLFF.